This is a list of T cell receptor beta chains from one sample in a study of blood T cell repertoires in COVID-19. Clones were read by immunoSEQ multiplex PCR, and TCRdb kept only the in-frame ones, dropping some. The sample includes roughly 150,000 clones, 75% to 90% of them seen just once. Sequencing was performed on peripheral blood. Source of these receptors: a human donor in a cohort sampled during active COVID-19. CDR3s include the opening cysteine and the closing phenylalanine or tryptophan. Fields, in order: J gene, D gene, V gene, clone size, CDR3 DNA, CDR3 protein. A D gene is named only where the DNA matches it firmly. Not all rows give a size; the values are once, few, many and, for expanded clones, a class.

>TRBJ2-6|TRBD1|TRBV18|.
TGTGCCAGCTCACCTGATTATGGGACAGGGGCGTCTGGGGCCAACGTCCTGACTTTC
CASSPDYGTGASGANVLTF
>TRBJ2-1|.|TRBV6-5|.
TGTGCCAGCAGGGCCCGGGGAGCCCATTACAATGAGCAGTTCTTC
CASRARGAHYNEQFF
>TRBJ1-6|TRBD1|TRBV28|once
TGTGCCAGCAGTCCGAGGGGACAGGGAGATAATTCACCCCTCCACTTT
CASSPRGQGDNSPLHF
>TRBJ2-1|.|TRBV7-2|.
TGTGCCAGCAGCCGGAGTAGCTCCTACAATGAGCAGTTCTTC
CASSRSSSYNEQFF
>TRBJ1-4|TRBD1|TRBV7-9|.
TGTGCCAGCAGCCTAGAGGGGACAGCCCTAAATGAAAAACTGTTTTTT
CASSLEGTALNEKLFF
>TRBJ2-2|.|TRBV19|.
TGTGCCAGTAGGCCACCCGGGGGGAACACCGGGGAGCTGTTTTTT
CASRPPGGNTGELFF
>TRBJ1-1|TRBD1|TRBV30|.
TGTGCCTGGAGTGTAAAGGGGGCAGGCGGCACTGAAGCTTTCTTT
CAWSVKGAGGTEAFF
>TRBJ2-3|TRBD2|TRBV18|.
TGTGCCAGCTCACCACTTAGCGGGACGAGCACAGATACGCAGTATTTT
CASSPLSGTSTDTQYF
>TRBJ2-7|TRBD1|TRBV2|few
TGTGCCAGCTCCACCCGGACAGGGGGACACGAGCAGTACTTC
CASSTRTGGHEQYF
>TRBJ1-5|.|TRBV10-3|.
TGTGCCATCAGACAGGATTATAGGGACAATCAGCCCCAGCATTTT
CAIRQDYRDNQPQHF
>TRBJ1-2|.|TRBV28|.
TGTGCCAGCACCCAGGGGACCTATGGCTACACCTTC
CASTQGTYGYTF
>TRBJ2-5|TRBD2|TRBV6-2/TRBV6-3|.
TGTGCCAGCAGTTATACGCCAGCGGGGGCCCAAGAGACCCAGTACTTC
CASSYTPAGAQETQYF
>TRBJ2-1|.|TRBV4-1|.
TGCGCCAGCAGCCAAGATAGGGGGCAGTTCTTC
CASSQDRGQFF
>TRBJ2-4|TRBD2|TRBV6-5|.
TGTGCTAGCGACGCGGGGGGCCCGGCCAAAAACATTCAGTACTTC
CASDAGGPAKNIQYF
>TRBJ2-7|TRBD1|TRBV5-1|.
TGCGCCAGCAGCTTAGGACAGGGGTGGTACGAGCAGTACTTC
CASSLGQGWYEQYF
>TRBJ2-3|TRBD2|TRBV10-3|.
TGTGCCATCAGTGATGGTTCTAGCGGTGGCACAGATACGCAGTATTTT
CAISDGSSGGTDTQYF
>TRBJ1-6|.|TRBV4-1|many
TGCGCCTCGGGCGGGCCAGTTAATTCACCCCTCCACTTT
CASGGPVNSPLHF
>TRBJ2-3|.|TRBV14|.
TGTGCCAGCAGCCAAGAGTACCGCCAACTCACAGATACGCAGTATTTT
CASSQEYRQLTDTQYF
>TRBJ2-7|.|TRBV28|.
TGTGCCAGCAGTACCCTGGGTCAGGGCTCCTACGAGCAGTACTTC
CASSTLGQGSYEQYF
>TRBJ1-2|.|TRBV5-4|.
TGTGCCAGCAGCCCCAGGGGCCCTTCTAACTATGGCTACACCTTC
CASSPRGPSNYGYTF
>TRBJ1-6|TRBD1|TRBV14|.
TGTGCCAGCAGCCAAGATAGCGGACAGGGCGTGAGTTCACCCCTCCACTTT
CASSQDSGQGVSSPLHF
>TRBJ1-2|.|TRBV7-8|.
TGTGCCAGCAGCTTAGGGCCCCCGGGATCGGGGTACAGCTATGGCTACACCTTC
CASSLGPPGSGYSYGYTF
>TRBJ1-2|TRBD1|TRBV28|.
TGTGCCAGTAAAACAGGGGCCGCCTATGGCTACACCTTC
CASKTGAAYGYTF
>TRBJ2-5|.|TRBV7-7|.
TGTGCTAGCAGCTTAGGGCGGGGAGCGTCTAAAAAAGAGACCCAGTACTTC
CASSLGRGASKKETQYF
>TRBJ2-3|.|TRBV3-1/TRBV3-2|.
TGTGCCAGCAGCCAAGTTTCTGGCGATACGCAGTATTTT
CASSQVSGDTQYF
>TRBJ1-6|.|TRBV2|few
TGTGCCAGCCGGCGGGGGGAGAATTCACCCCTCCACTTT
CASRRGENSPLHF
>TRBJ2-7|TRBD2|TRBV29-1|.
TGCAGCGTTCGACTAGCGTCGGGCGAGCAGTACTTC
CSVRLASGEQYF
>TRBJ1-5|.|TRBV4-1|once
TGCGCCAGCAGCCAAGGACAGTTAGACAATCAGCCCCAGCATTTT
CASSQGQLDNQPQHF
>TRBJ2-1|TRBD2|TRBV6-5|.
TGTGCCAGCAGCTCGAGCGGTAGCGGGAGAAATGAGCAGTTCTTC
CASSSSGSGRNEQFF
>TRBJ2-7|.|TRBV6-4|.
TGTGCCAGCAGTGAGGTACAGGAAGGCGAGCAGTACTTC
CASSEVQEGEQYF
>TRBJ1-2|TRBD1|TRBV28|few
TGTGCCAGCACCAGGACAGGCGGGCGTGGCTACACCTTC
CASTRTGGRGYTF
>TRBJ2-7|.|TRBV5-4|.
TGTGCCAGCAGCTGGGCAGGCGATCTCTACGAGCAGTACTTC
CASSWAGDLYEQYF
>TRBJ1-1|TRBD1|TRBV30|.
TGTGCCTGGAGTGTAGACAGGGGGCCAAAGAACACTGAAGCTTTCTTT
CAWSVDRGPKNTEAFF
>TRBJ1-2|TRBD1|TRBV18|.
TGTGCCAGCTCACAAAACCAGGGGGACTATGGCTACACCTTC
CASSQNQGDYGYTF
>TRBJ2-1|TRBD1|TRBV7-9|.
TGTGCCAGCAGCCAACTTACAGGGGCCGGCGAGCAGTTCTTC
CASSQLTGAGEQFF
>TRBJ1-6|.|TRBV11-2|.
TGTGCCAGCAGCTTAGTAGGCAGGGGAAATTCACCCCTCCACTTT
CASSLVGRGNSPLHF
>TRBJ1-5|.|TRBV2|.
TGTGCCAGCAGAATTCGCAGTAGCAATCAGCCCCAGCATTTT
CASRIRSSNQPQHF